This T cell receptor (beta chain) was recovered during a study of OX40 agonist ivuxolimab in advanced cancers. The germline V and J ends were trimmed by 3 bases and 6 bases, with 15 bases remaining between them. This CDR3 comprises 14 residues. Germline V lookup: CDR1 SGHRS, CDR2 YFSETQ. Sequenced by immunoSEQ multiplex PCR; TCRdb stores in-frame clones only, minus some. The sample holds tens of thousands of clones, about 80% seen once. This clone has a count of ten or more. V gene TRBV5-1 combines with J gene TRBJ1-1, with D unclear. This material consisted of CD4+ or CD8+ T cells sorted from blood, taken in a trial of the OX40 agonist ivuxolimab. The sequence was collected from an adult with an advanced solid tumor such as melanoma, head and neck, liver or kidney cancer. This chain's CDR3 is CASSSDPGVAEAFF. The CDR3 DNA follows: TGCGCCAGCAGCTCGGACCCTGGAGTGGCTGAAGCTTTCTTT.